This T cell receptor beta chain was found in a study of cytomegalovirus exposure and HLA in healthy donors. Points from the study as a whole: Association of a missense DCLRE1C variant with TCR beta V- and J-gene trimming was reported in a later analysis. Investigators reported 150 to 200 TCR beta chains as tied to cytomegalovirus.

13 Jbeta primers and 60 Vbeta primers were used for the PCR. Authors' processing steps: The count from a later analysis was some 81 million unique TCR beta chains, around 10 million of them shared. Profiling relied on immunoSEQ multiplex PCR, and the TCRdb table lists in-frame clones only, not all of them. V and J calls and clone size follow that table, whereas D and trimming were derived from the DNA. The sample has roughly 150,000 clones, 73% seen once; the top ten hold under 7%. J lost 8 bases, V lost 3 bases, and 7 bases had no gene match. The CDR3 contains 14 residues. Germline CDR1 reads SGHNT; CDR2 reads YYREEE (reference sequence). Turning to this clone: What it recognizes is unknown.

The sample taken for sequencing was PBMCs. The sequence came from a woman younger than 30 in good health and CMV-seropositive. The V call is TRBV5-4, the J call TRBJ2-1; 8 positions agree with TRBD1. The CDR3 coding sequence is TGTGCCAGCAGCTCCCGGGACAGGACGGATGAGCAGTTCTTC. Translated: CASSSRDRTDEQFF. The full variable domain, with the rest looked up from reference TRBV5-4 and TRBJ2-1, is ETGVTQSPTHLIKTRGQQVTLRCSSQSGHNTVSWYQQALGQGPQFIFQYYREEENGRGNFPPRFSGLQFPNYSSELNVNALELDDSALYLCASSSRDRTDEQFFGPGTRLTVL.